What follows describes a single T cell receptor (beta chain). The data were obtained in a study of T cell responses to AZD1222 COVID-19 vaccine. Produced via immunoSEQ multiplex PCR; TCRdb's table is partial and in-frame only. Found here are under 200,000 clones, roughly 90% of them singletons; the top ten hold 0.95% to 1%. The TCR comes from an adult in good health. The sequenced sample was peripheral blood, obtained on day 0 of AZD1222 vaccination.

CDR3 nucleotide sequence: TGTGCCAGCAGACTTCAGGGGAATGAGCAGTTCTTC. Its translation is CASRLQGNEQFF. V usage is TRBV7-9 and J usage is TRBJ2-1; TRBD1 is a possible D gene (6 bases). The CDR3 length is 12 residues. Germline lookup yields CDR1 SEHNR and CDR2 FQNEAQ (reference sequence). V lost 6 bases to trimming and J lost 7 bases, with 10 bases between them.